Here is one TCR beta chain with its context. This specimen comes from a study of blood T cell repertoires in COVID-19. The CDR3 length is 13 residues. The germline gives CDR1 SGHAT, CDR2 FQNNGV. V was clipped by 6 bases and J by 2 bases, with 9 bases between them. Participant ages covered about 18 to 89 years across 25 or so US areas. Sequencing was performed with immunoSEQ multiplex PCR; in TCRdb, only in-frame clones are kept and a portion is missing. Of around 500,000 clones listed, 70% to 90% are singletons. The TCR sequence derives from a middle-aged woman who had recovered from COVID-19. The chain joins TRBV11-2 to TRBJ2-3; D might be TRBD2 (6 bases). Sequences were obtained from PBMCs or T cells enriched from blood (not recorded which). The CDR3, as DNA: TGTGCCAGCAGGACGGGAGTCACAGATACGCAGTATTTT. It is translated as CASRTGVTDTQYF.